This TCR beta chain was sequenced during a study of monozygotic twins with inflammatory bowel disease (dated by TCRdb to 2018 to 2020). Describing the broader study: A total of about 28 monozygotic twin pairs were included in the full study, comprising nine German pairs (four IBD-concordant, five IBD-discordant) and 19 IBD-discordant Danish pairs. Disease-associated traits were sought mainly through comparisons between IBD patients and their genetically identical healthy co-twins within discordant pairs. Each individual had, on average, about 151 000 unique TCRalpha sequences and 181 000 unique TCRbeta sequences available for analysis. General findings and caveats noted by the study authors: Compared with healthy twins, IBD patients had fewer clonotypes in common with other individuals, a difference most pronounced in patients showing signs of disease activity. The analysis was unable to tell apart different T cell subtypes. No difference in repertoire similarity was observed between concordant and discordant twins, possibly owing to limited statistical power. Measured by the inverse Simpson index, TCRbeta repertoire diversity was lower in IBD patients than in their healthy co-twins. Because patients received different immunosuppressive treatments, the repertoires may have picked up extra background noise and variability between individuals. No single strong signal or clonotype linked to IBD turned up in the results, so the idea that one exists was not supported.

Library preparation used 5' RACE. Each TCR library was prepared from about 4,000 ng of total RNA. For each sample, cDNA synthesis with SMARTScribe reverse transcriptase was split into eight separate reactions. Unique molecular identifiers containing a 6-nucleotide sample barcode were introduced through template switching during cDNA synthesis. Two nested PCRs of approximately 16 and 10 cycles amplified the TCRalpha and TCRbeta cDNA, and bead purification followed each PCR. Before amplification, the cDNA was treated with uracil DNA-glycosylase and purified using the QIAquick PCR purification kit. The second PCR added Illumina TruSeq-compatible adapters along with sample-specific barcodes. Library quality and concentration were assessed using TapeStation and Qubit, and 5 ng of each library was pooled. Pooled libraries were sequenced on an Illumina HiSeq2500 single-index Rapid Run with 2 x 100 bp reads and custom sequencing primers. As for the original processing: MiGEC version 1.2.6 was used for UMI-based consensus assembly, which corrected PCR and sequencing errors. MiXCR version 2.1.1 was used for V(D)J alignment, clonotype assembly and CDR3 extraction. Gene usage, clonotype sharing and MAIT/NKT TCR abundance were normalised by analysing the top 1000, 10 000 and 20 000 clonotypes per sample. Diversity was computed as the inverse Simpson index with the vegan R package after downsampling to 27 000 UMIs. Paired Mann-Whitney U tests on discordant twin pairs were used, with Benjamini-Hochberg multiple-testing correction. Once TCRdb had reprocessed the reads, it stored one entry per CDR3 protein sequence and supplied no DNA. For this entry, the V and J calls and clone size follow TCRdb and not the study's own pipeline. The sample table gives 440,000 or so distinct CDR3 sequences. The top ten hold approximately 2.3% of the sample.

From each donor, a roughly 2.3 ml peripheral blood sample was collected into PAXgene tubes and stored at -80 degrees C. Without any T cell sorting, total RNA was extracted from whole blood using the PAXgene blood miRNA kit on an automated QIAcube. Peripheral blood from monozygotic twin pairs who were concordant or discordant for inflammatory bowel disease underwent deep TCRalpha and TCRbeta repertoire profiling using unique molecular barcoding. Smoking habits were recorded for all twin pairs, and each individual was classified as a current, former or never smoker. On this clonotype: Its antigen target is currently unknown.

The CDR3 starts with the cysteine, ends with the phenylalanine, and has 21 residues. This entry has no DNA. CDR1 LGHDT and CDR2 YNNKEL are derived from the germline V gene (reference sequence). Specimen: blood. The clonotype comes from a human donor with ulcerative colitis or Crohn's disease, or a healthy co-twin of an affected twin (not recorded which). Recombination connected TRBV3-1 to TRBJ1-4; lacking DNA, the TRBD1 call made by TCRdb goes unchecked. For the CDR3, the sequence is CASTRRAISGTEERPHEKLFF.